This entry lists 24 T cell receptor beta chains sequenced from one sample in a study of regulatory T cells in long-lasting Graves disease. The time point was: newly diagnosed GD, antithyroid drugs for less than 3 months. From RNA extracted from PBMCs, the TCR library was made. Arm-PCR of CDR3 regions with iRepertoire HTBI primers generated TCR beta libraries. One entry per CDR3 protein results from TCRdb running MiXCR on the multiplex PCR reads. Among about 540,000 distinct CDR3 sequences listed, around an eighth were seen once. This sample was also put to use in a study of T cells in Graves' hyperthyroidism and ophthalmopathy.

The sequenced sample was peripheral blood mononuclear cells (PBMCs), obtained at new diagnosis, from a patient treated with antithyroid drugs. These receptors all come from a man aged 30 to 39 with Graves disease.

The chain couples TRBV5-1 to TRBJ2-1, with 8 bases identical to TRBD2. Per the germline V gene, CDR1 is SGHRS and CDR2 is YFSETQ. The CDR3 runs to 14 residues. V gave up 5 bases and J gave up 7 bases; unmatched junction bases: 8. The CDR3 region is CASRMQAGVNEQFF. The CDR3 DNA sequence: TGCGCCAGCAGAATGCAAGCGGGAGTAAATGAGCAGTTCTTC.

This clonotype was observed many times. The gene calls are TRBV12-3 or TRBV12-4 and TRBJ2-7, with 7 nucleotides matching TRBD2. V dropped 2 bases and J dropped 4; count of bases not matched to a gene: 8. CDR3 length equals 15 residues. The CDR3, as DNA: TGTGCCAGCAGTTTATACTCTAGCGGTAAATACGAGCAGTACTTC. Amino acid sequence: CASSLYSSGKYEQYF.

V gene TRBV24-1 combines with J gene TRBJ2-5, with D unresolved. Germline loops: CDR1 KGHDR, CDR2 SFDVKD. The V gene lost 4 bases and the J gene lost 7 bases, with 9 bases spanning the gap. CDR3 length: 12 amino acids. CDR3 loop: CATSEPEATQYF. CDR3 sequence (DNA): TGTGCCACCAGTGAGCCTGAAGCGACCCAGTACTTC.

This clonotype showed up many times. This sequence joins TRBV11-2 and TRBJ2-1; D ambiguous. The V gene's germline CDR1 is SGHAT and CDR2 FQNNGV. Trimming removed 0 bases at V and 1 base at J, with 7 bases between. The CDR3 covers 15 residues. This CDR3 reads CASSLDFQSYNEQFF. CDR3 nucleotide sequence: TGTGCCAGCAGCTTAGATTTTCAGTCCTACAATGAGCAGTTCTTC. Full variable domain (missing parts from reference TRBV11-2 and TRBJ2-1): EAGVAQSPRYKIIEKRQSVAFWCNPISGHATLYWYQQILGQGPKLLIQFQNNGVVDDSQLPKDRFSAERLKGVDSTLKIQPAKLEDSAVYLCASSLDFQSYNEQFFGPGTRLTVL.

The chain uses TRBV18 and TRBJ2-7; TRBD1 or TRBD2 may be the D gene (5 bases each). Germline assignment: CDR1 KGHSH and CDR2 LQKENI. CDR3 length: 15 amino acids. V was shortened by 1 base and J by 9 bases, with 19 bases between the two germline ends. This CDR3 reads CASSPRDGTYELQYF. In nucleotides, the CDR3 is TGTGCCAGCTCACCACGGGACGGTACCTACGAGTTGCAGTACTTC.

This clonotype has ten or more counts. V and J are TRBV30 and TRBJ2-5, with D unresolved. The CDR3 loop spans 12 amino acids. Germline V gene data show CDR1 as GTSNPN and CDR2 as SVGIG (reference sequence). V lost 2 bases to trimming and J lost 3 bases, with 7 bases between them. The CDR3 nucleotides are TGTGCCTGGAGTACTTCTAAAGAGACCCAGTACTTC. Translating it yields CAWSTSKETQYF.

Ten or more counts support this clonotype. The V gene is TRBV28, the J gene TRBJ1-1; D unresolved. The CDR3 totals 14 residues. Germline CDR1 and CDR2: MDHEN and SYDVKM. The V end was cut by 7 bases, the J end by 1 base, with 13 bases between. The CDR3 nucleotides are TGTGCCAGCATGGGTTCGCAGGCGAACACTGAAGCTTTCTTT. Its protein is CASMGSQANTEAFF.

Worth noting for this clonotype: A much larger clone lies one base from this, so it may be a read error. This sequence joins TRBV20-1 and TRBJ1-5; D is ambiguous. CDR1 and CDR2 from the germline V gene are DFQATT and SNEGSKA (reference sequence). This CDR3 is 13 amino acids long. The CDR3 region is CSATGALRQPRHF. CDR3 nucleotides: TGCAGTGCTACAGGCGCCCTCAGGCAGCCCCGGCATTTT.

The gene calls are TRBV18 and TRBJ2-3; D may be TRBD2 (5 bases). Trimming took off 3 bases at V and 3 bases at J, with 19 bases between the two ends. CDR1 and CDR2 (germline): KGHSH, LQKENI. This CDR3 has 17 residues. This CDR3 reads CASSPLRGSGKTDTQYF. CDR3 sequence (DNA): TGTGCCAGCTCACCGCTCCGAGGCAGCGGAAAAACAGATACGCAGTATTTT.

Ten or more counts support this clonotype. The chain uses TRBV7-9 and TRBJ1-5, with D possibly matching TRBD1 (5 bases). The CDR3 extends over 13 amino acids. Germline V lookup: CDR1 SEHNR, CDR2 FQNEAQ (reference sequence). Trimming left V 7 bases short and J 7 bases short, with 14 bases between. The DNA of the CDR3 is TGTGCCAGCACTCGGGGGGGGAGGCAGCCCCAGCATTTT. Amino acids: CASTRGGRQPQHF. Together with reference TRBV7-9 and TRBJ1-5, the CDR3 gives the full variable domain: DTGVSQNPRHKITKRGQNVTFRCDPISEHNRLYWYRQTLGQGPEFLTYFQNEAQLEKSRLLSDRFSAERPKGSFSTLEIQRTEQGDSAMYLCASTRGGRQPQHFGDGTRLSIL.

This clonotype was seen at least ten times. The V gene is TRBV24-1, the J gene TRBJ1-5; D unclear. Germline CDR1 and CDR2: KGHDR and SFDVKD. The length of the CDR3 is 12 residues. V was clipped by 3 bases and J by 1 base, with 0 bases between them. CDR3 DNA sequence: TGTGCCACCAGTGATAGCAATCAGCCCCAGCATTTT. This gives the protein CATSDSNQPQHF.

With respect to this clonotype: One junction end does not reproduce the germline sequence, and a read error may be involved. The CDR3 nucleotides are TGTCCCAGCAGCTTATCCCTGCGGGAGACCCAGTACTTC. Its protein product is CPSSLSLRETQYF. The rearrangement uses TRBV11-2 and TRBJ2-5; the D is unclear. This CDR3 is 13 amino acids long. Germline CDR1 is SGHAT and CDR2 is FQNNGV.

Many counts were recorded for this clonotype. The V call is TRBV20-1, the J call TRBJ2-3; 9 bases line up with TRBD2. V gave up 2 bases and J gave up 6 bases; unmatched junction bases: 6. Germline-derived CDR1 and CDR2 are DFQATT and SNEGSKA (reference sequence). CDR3 size: 14 residues. The CDR3 is CSARISGGGDTQYF. The CDR3 DNA reads as TGCAGTGCTAGAATTAGCGGGGGCGGGGATACGCAGTATTTT.

As for this clonotype: The CDR3 does not close with the conserved phenylalanine or tryptophan, likely indicating a read error. The genes are TRBV30 and TRBJ2-7; D possibly corresponds to TRBD1 (7 bases). This CDR3 is 15 amino acids long. Germline CDR1 is GTSNPN and CDR2 is SVGIG (reference sequence). V was cut by 4 bases and J by 6 bases, with 22 bases left in between. The CDR3 coding sequence is TGTGCCTGGAAGACCCGTAGGAGGGGGCTAGGCGAGCAGTACTCC. Protein sequence: CAWKTRRRGLGEQYS.

This clonotype showed up many times. The chain uses TRBV11-3 and TRBJ2-4; D might be TRBD2 (6 bases). The CDR3 contains 15 residues. V was trimmed by 8 bases and J by 0 bases, leaving 14 bases between them. CDR1 is SGHNT and CDR2 is YENEEA in the germline V gene. CDR3 in amino acids: CASPGGDLAKNIQYF. Here the CDR3 DNA reads TGTGCCAGCCCCGGAGGGGACCTAGCCAAAAACATTCAGTACTTC.

Regarding this clonotype: A much larger clone sits a single nucleotide away, making a read error possible. This chain connects TRBV7-9 to TRBJ2-2, with D perhaps TRBD1 (5 bases). This CDR3 has 14 residues. From germline, CDR1 is SEHNR and CDR2 FQNEAQ (reference sequence). V shed 8 bases and J shed 2 bases, with 12 bases lying between them. The CDR3 protein is CASGWGLNTGELFF. DNA of the CDR3: TGTGCCAGCGGGTGGGGCTTAAACACCGGGGAGCTGTTTTTT.

This clonotype was seen ten or more times. The chain couples TRBV27 to TRBJ1-1; D gene unclear. The V gene lost 7 bases and the J gene lost 7 bases, with 10 bases spanning the gap. Germline CDR1 is MNHEY and CDR2 is SMNVEV (reference sequence). The CDR3 runs 11 residues. The CDR3 loop reads CASTFLGEAFF. CDR3 coding DNA: TGTGCCAGCACCTTTTTGGGTGAAGCTTTCTTT.

This clonotype was seen at least ten times. The V call is TRBV20-1, the J call TRBJ2-1; D gene uncertain. Germline CDR1 is DFQATT and CDR2 is SNEGSKA (reference sequence). The CDR3 length is 14 residues. The V end was cut by 6 bases, the J end by 0 bases, with 12 bases between. The CDR3 protein is CSALNPGSYNEQFF. The CDR3 bases are TGCAGTGCCCTAAACCCGGGCTCCTACAATGAGCAGTTCTTC.

The chain joins TRBV7-3 to TRBJ2-2; possibly TRBD2 for D (6 bases). Trimming stripped 3 bases from V and 5 bases from J, with 16 bases between. The CDR3 is 16 residues long. Germline V CDR1 and CDR2: SGHTA, FQGTGA. This CDR3 reads CASSFGAGRGTGELFF. The DNA for the CDR3 is TGTGCCAGCAGCTTCGGTGCGGGACGGGGGACCGGGGAGCTGTTTTTT.

This clonotype has more than one count but fewer than ten. This chain uses TRBV20-1 with TRBJ1-2; no firm D call. The V gene lost 1 base and the J gene lost 0 bases, with 6 bases spanning the gap. Germline CDR1 reads DFQATT; CDR2 reads SNEGSKA (reference sequence). This CDR3 is 13 amino acids long. CDR3 coding DNA: TGCAGTGCTAGAGCACCCGCTAACTATGGCTACACCTTC. Translated, it gives CSARAPANYGYTF.

The J gene is TRBJ1-6, the V gene TRBV25-1; 9 nucleotides agree with TRBD1. With V trimmed by 8 bases and J by 10 bases, 12 bases remained unmatched. The CDR3 has 15 residues. Germline V gives CDR1 MGHDK, CDR2 SYGVNS. DNA of the CDR3: TGTGCCAGCCCAAGACAGGGGGTTTTTTGGTCACCCCTCCACTTT. This sequence encodes CASPRQGVFWSPLHF.

In its sample, this clonotype was seen a few times. V and J are TRBV10-1 and TRBJ2-7; D unresolved. CDR3 length: 14 amino acids. Germline V gene data show CDR1 as WNHNN and CDR2 as SYGVQD (reference sequence). V was shortened by 3 bases and J by 2 bases, with 11 bases between the two germline ends. As DNA, the CDR3 is TGCGCCAGCAGTGAAATACACCGTCCCTACGAGCAGTACTTC. Translation: CASSEIHRPYEQYF.

The rearrangement uses TRBV3-1 and TRBJ2-7; D call uncertain. Trimming shortened V by 4 bases and J by 3 bases, and 16 bases separated the two germline ends. CDR3 length: 15 amino acids. CDR1 and CDR2 from the germline V gene are LGHDT and YNNKEL (reference sequence). The CDR3 here is CASSPTASSLYEQYF. DNA of the CDR3: TGTGCCAGCAGCCCCACCGCGTCTTCCCTCTACGAGCAGTACTTC.

This clonotype was seen many times. The V and J genes are TRBV30 and TRBJ1-2; D not resolved. Trimming took 0 bases from V and 1 from J, leaving 12 bases between them. Germline CDR1 is GTSNPN and CDR2 is SVGIG (reference sequence). This CDR3 is built from 15 residues. The CDR3 DNA is TGTGCCTGGAGTGTACTGGAACCCGTTAACTATGGCTACACCTTC. This encodes CAWSVLEPVNYGYTF.